The source of this T cell receptor beta chain is a study of blood T cell repertoires in COVID-19. From germline, CDR1 is MDHEN and CDR2 SYDVKM. The CDR3 extends over 15 amino acids. The V end was cut by 3 bases, the J end by 6 bases, with 15 bases between. Sequencing was performed with immunoSEQ multiplex PCR; in TCRdb, only in-frame clones are kept and a portion is missing. The table lists about 130,000 clones, 88% of them singletons, with around a tenth in the top ten. The chain recombines TRBV28 with TRBJ2-1; D is unclear. The source material was peripheral blood. This clonotype was obtained from a man aged 50 to 60 with acute or convalescent COVID-19. CDR3 region: CASSFRGRMLNEQFF. The CDR3 nucleotides are TGTGCCAGCAGTTTTAGAGGTCGGATGCTCAATGAGCAGTTCTTC.